This TCR beta chain derives from a study of beta chain features in type 1 diabetes. Study-level information: Age, gender, cell numbers and subset yield matched between patients and controls.

Remarks on this clone: Its specificity is not known.

Study-level results: In the patient group, naive, central memory and Treg TCRB repertoires seemed more alike than in the healthy donor group. For patients and controls alike, PCR might favor shorter templates to the same degree. Fewer insertions but more deletions were seen at VDJ junctions in type 1 diabetes patients.

The CDR3 has 16 residues. Trimming pared 4 bases from V and 3 bases from J, leaving 19 bases between. The germline CDR1 and CDR2 sequences are SGDLS and YYNGEE. Since all of the isolated RNA was reverse transcribed, expressed TCRB transcripts were what got sequenced. Produced via immunoSEQ multiplex PCR; TCRdb's table is partial and in-frame only. Of hundreds of thousands of clones listed, over 10% are singletons. The sample comprised naive CD4+ T cells from blood. This sequence originates from a woman aged 18-29 years in good health. The chain combines TRBV9 with TRBJ2-5; a possible D gene is TRBD2 (7 bases). The CDR3 spells CASSPRGRGTEETQYF. CDR3 DNA sequence: TGTGCCAGCAGCCCCCGGGGGCGGGGGACGGAAGAGACCCAGTACTTC. Full variable domain (outside the CDR3, taken from reference TRBV9 and TRBJ2-5): DSGVTQTPKHLITATGQRVTLRCSPRSGDLSVYWYQQSLDQGLQFLIQYYNGEERAKGNILERFSAQQFPDLHSELNLSSLELGDSALYFCASSPRGRGTEETQYFGPGTRLLVL.